These T cell receptor beta chains were read from a single sample in a study of cytomegalovirus exposure and HLA in healthy donors. The table came from immunoSEQ multiplex PCR; TCRdb's copy has only in-frame clones and leaves some out. The sample yields about 72,000 clones, over 75% seen once. The specimen sequenced was PBMCs. These receptors all stem from a human donor in good health. The conserved cysteine and the conserved F or W are not part of the CDR3 here.

j_gene	v_gene	CDR3aa
TRBJ1-3	TRBV6-5	ASRDPGQGKNTIY
TRBJ2-5	TRBV5-1	ASSWRDSQETQY
TRBJ1-4	TRBV5-6	ASSLKGQNEKLF
TRBJ2-7	TRBV5-4	ASSARQGASSYEQY
TRBJ2-1	TRBV9	ASSVGTSYNEQF
TRBJ2-7	TRBV28	ASGTVVYEQY
TRBJ1-5	TRBV14	ASSQNPNQPQH
TRBJ1-5	TRBV19	ASSMSSNQPQH
TRBJ2-5	TRBV4-3	ASSLGGRGMETQY
TRBJ1-6	TRBV27	ASSVSIRGGASPLH
NA	TRBV6-5	ASRDRYEQY
TRBJ2-7	TRBV10-3	AISGTGQSYEQY
TRBJ1-1	TRBV27	ASSLSMTGRTEAF
TRBJ1-1	TRBV27	ASSRTGGIAF
TRBJ1-1	TRBV6-1	ASSLFRERTEAF
TRBJ1-5	TRBV6-5	ASSSDDRGGQPQH
TRBJ1-4	TRBV6-6	ASRQGNEKLF
TRBJ2-1	TRBV19	ASDSGGINEQF
TRBJ1-4	TRBV11-2	ASSRQFYNEKLF
TRBJ1-3	TRBV14	ASSQGRQGFGNTIY
TRBJ1-5	TRBV27	ASARTVSQPQH
TRBJ2-3	TRBV29-1	SAEGLAGDFSTDTQY
TRBJ2-5	TRBV18	ASSSEDTSGETQY
TRBJ1-1	TRBV29-1	SVVRELTEAF
TRBJ1-6	TRBV7-9	ASSGTGKSYNSPLH
TRBJ1-1	TRBV19	ASSPGRGVGNTEAF
TRBJ2-7	TRBV7-9	SSTPTRLEQY
TRBJ2-1	TRBV5-4	ASSLTGGGLNEQF